The rows below give T cell receptor beta chains drawn from one sample of a study of shared clonotypes between healthy human individuals. Method: immunoSEQ multiplex PCR; TCRdb's copy keeps in-frame clones and lacks some. The top ten hold 0.52% of the sample, which has more than 850,000 clones, 75% to 80% seen once. The sample consisted of memory CD4+ T cells from PBMCs. The receptors come from a man aged 18 to 29 in good health. Some clones in this sample may be carry-over from other donors' samples. CDR3s include the opening cysteine and the closing phenylalanine or tryptophan. Each record gives: clone size, D gene, V gene, J gene, CDR3 DNA, CDR3 protein. The D gene is left open where the match is weak. Clone size is given for some rows only: seen once, a few or many times, or a class if the clone is expanded.

size: .; D: .; V: TRBV6-6; J: TRBJ2-2; DNA: TGTGCCAGCAGTTACTCGAGGGCTAGCCCATCCGGGGAGCTGTTTTTT; CDR3: CASSYSRASPSGELFF
size: .; D: .; V: TRBV25-1; J: TRBJ2-7; DNA: TGTGCCAGCAGTCCCGGGGGACGTCCCTGGAAGCAGTACTTC; CDR3: CASSPGGRPWKQYF
size: .; D: TRBD1; V: TRBV2; J: TRBJ1-2; DNA: TGTGCCAGCAGTGCGCAGGGGGCCGGGGTTGGCTACACCTTC; CDR3: CASSAQGAGVGYTF
size: .; D: TRBD1; V: TRBV28; J: TRBJ2-6; DNA: TGTGCCAGCAGTCCCCGACAGGGGGCGAAAGGGGCCAACGTCCTGACTTTC; CDR3: CASSPRQGAKGANVLTF
size: .; D: TRBD1; V: TRBV19; J: TRBJ2-1; DNA: TGTGCCAGTACCTATGACAGGGTCTCGGATGAGCAGTTCTTC; CDR3: CASTYDRVSDEQFF
size: once; D: TRBD2; V: TRBV2; J: TRBJ2-7; DNA: TGTGCCAGCAGGGAAACGACTAGCGCCTACGAGCAGTACTTC; CDR3: CASRETTSAYEQYF
size: .; D: .; V: TRBV18; J: TRBJ2-7; DNA: TGTGCCAGCTCACCATTTAAGGAGGGCGAGCAGTACTTC; CDR3: CASSPFKEGEQYF
size: .; D: .; V: TRBV2; J: TRBJ2-6; DNA: TGTGCCAGCAGTAGGACACTTGGGGCCAACGTCCTGACTTTC; CDR3: CASSRTLGANVLTF
size: .; D: .; V: TRBV4-2; J: TRBJ2-2; DNA: TGTGCCAGCAGCCAAGAGGGACTGGAGAACACCGGGGAGCTGTTTTTT; CDR3: CASSQEGLENTGELFF
size: .; D: .; V: TRBV15; J: TRBJ1-4; DNA: TGTGCCACCAGCAGAATTTCTATCGGAAAACTGTTTTTT; CDR3: CATSRISIGKLFF
size: .; D: TRBD1; V: TRBV5-1; J: TRBJ2-3; DNA: TGCGCCAGCAAGGGACAGGGGGCCGCGGATACGCAGTATTTT; CDR3: CASKGQGAADTQYF
size: .; D: .; V: TRBV15; J: TRBJ1-2; DNA: TGTGCCACCAGCAGAGAAAGGTGGGGCGGCTACACCTTC; CDR3: CATSRERWGGYTF
size: .; D: .; V: TRBV7-2; J: TRBJ2-5; DNA: TGTGCCAGCAGCTTTAATGGTCGGGAGACCCAGTACTTC; CDR3: CASSFNGRETQYF
size: .; D: TRBD1; V: TRBV28; J: TRBJ1-5; DNA: TGTGCCAGCAGTGGACAGGAGAACAATCAGCCCCAGCATTTT; CDR3: CASSGQENNQPQHF
size: .; D: .; V: TRBV9; J: TRBJ2-7; DNA: TGTGCCAGCAGCGTCCTTGGTGCGTCCTACGAGCAGTACTTC; CDR3: CASSVLGASYEQYF
size: once; D: TRBD1; V: TRBV19; J: TRBJ1-1; DNA: TGTGCCAGTAGCCGGGACAGGGAGGGAGGTGAAGCTTTCTTT; CDR3: CASSRDREGGEAFF
size: .; D: TRBD2; V: TRBV30; J: TRBJ2-7; DNA: TGTGCCTGGCGACTAGCGCCAATTTACGAGCAGTACTTC; CDR3: CAWRLAPIYEQYF
size: .; D: .; V: TRBV19; J: TRBJ2-7; DNA: TGTGCCAGTAGTTTGGGAAACTCCTACGAGCAGTACTTC; CDR3: CASSLGNSYEQYF
size: .; D: .; V: TRBV7-9; J: TRBJ1-5; DNA: TGTGCCAGCAGCAATCTACCCGGGGATCAGCCCCAGCATTTT; CDR3: CASSNLPGDQPQHF
size: .; D: .; V: TRBV20-1; J: TRBJ2-5; DNA: TGCAGTGCTAGGGGGTCGGGGACCCAGTACTTC; CDR3: CSARGSGTQYF
size: .; D: TRBD2; V: TRBV9; J: TRBJ2-7; DNA: TGTGCCAGCAGCCTTTCCTGGACTAGCGGCTCCTACGAGCAGTACTTC; CDR3: CASSLSWTSGSYEQYF
size: .; D: .; V: TRBV28; J: TRBJ2-3; DNA: TGTGCCAGCAGTTTAGACTTCGATACGCAGTATTTT; CDR3: CASSLDFDTQYF
size: .; D: .; V: TRBV7-6; J: TRBJ1-4; DNA: TGTGCCAGCAGCCCGGGACGGCCCGCAACTAATGAAAAACTGTTTTTT; CDR3: CASSPGRPATNEKLFF
size: .; D: .; V: TRBV27; J: TRBJ2-2; DNA: TGTGCCAGCACCCTCAGGGGAACCGGGGAGCTGTTTTTT; CDR3: CASTLRGTGELFF
size: .; D: .; V: TRBV5-6; J: TRBJ2-6; DNA: TGTGCCAGCAGCGAACAGGGATCTGGGGCCAACGTCCTGACTTTC; CDR3: CASSEQGSGANVLTF
size: .; D: TRBD1; V: TRBV10-3; J: TRBJ1-6; DNA: TGTGCCATCAAAGACCGAGACAGGGATAATTCACCCCTCCACTTT; CDR3: CAIKDRDRDNSPLHF
size: .; D: TRBD1; V: TRBV6-6; J: TRBJ1-5; DNA: TGTGCCAGCAGTTACGGGACAGGGGGCAGACAGCCCCAGCATTTT; CDR3: CASSYGTGGRQPQHF
size: .; D: .; V: TRBV2; J: TRBJ2-1; DNA: TGTGCCAGCAGTGACCAGCGGGCCTACAATGAGCAGTTCTTC; CDR3: CASSDQRAYNEQFF
size: few; D: TRBD2; V: TRBV11-3; J: TRBJ2-1; DNA: TGTGCCAGCAGCCGACTAGCGGGAGGGCCCTATGAGCAGTTCTTC; CDR3: CASSRLAGGPYEQFF
size: .; D: TRBD1; V: TRBV7-2; J: TRBJ1-5; DNA: TGTGCCAGCAGCCTCCTGACAGGGAATAATCAGCCCCAGCATTTT; CDR3: CASSLLTGNNQPQHF
size: .; D: TRBD2; V: TRBV9; J: TRBJ2-2; DNA: TGTGCCAGCAGCGTAGAGACTAGCGGGGCCGGGGAGCTGTTTTTT; CDR3: CASSVETSGAGELFF
size: many; D: .; V: TRBV27; J: TRBJ2-2; DNA: TGTGCCAGCAGTTTGGGGGGGCGACTCACCGGGGAGCTGTTTTTT; CDR3: CASSLGGRLTGELFF
size: few; D: TRBD2; V: TRBV11-2; J: TRBJ2-2; DNA: TGTGCCAGCACCGTAGTCCGGGGGGCCGGGGAGCTGTTTTTT; CDR3: CASTVVRGAGELFF
size: .; D: .; V: TRBV19; J: TRBJ1-2; DNA: TGTGCCAGTAGTCCTGCTCAGGGTCGCTATGGCTACACCTTC; CDR3: CASSPAQGRYGYTF
size: .; D: .; V: TRBV29-1; J: TRBJ2-3; DNA: TGCAGCGTGGAACCCTCCGGAAACACAGATACGCAGTATTTT; CDR3: CSVEPSGNTDTQYF
size: .; D: .; V: TRBV30; J: TRBJ2-3; DNA: TGTGCCTGGAGTGTCGCCCCGCGGCGCACAGATACGCAGTATTTT; CDR3: CAWSVAPRRTDTQYF
size: few; D: .; V: TRBV7-2; J: TRBJ2-5; DNA: TGTGCCAGCAGCCTACTAGAGACCCAGTACTTC; CDR3: CASSLLETQYF
size: .; D: .; V: TRBV4-1; J: TRBJ1-4; DNA: TGCGCCAGCAGCCAAGTGAGTGAAAAACTGTTTTTT; CDR3: CASSQVSEKLFF
size: .; D: .; V: TRBV4-1; J: TRBJ1-5; DNA: TGCGCCAGCAGCCAAGGTCCCATAGAGTATAGCAATCAGCCCCAGCATTTT; CDR3: CASSQGPIEYSNQPQHF
size: .; D: .; V: TRBV9; J: TRBJ1-4; DNA: TGTGCCAGCAGCGTAGGGGACACAGAAAAACTGTTTTTT; CDR3: CASSVGDTEKLFF
size: .; D: TRBD1; V: TRBV11-2; J: TRBJ2-1; DNA: TGTGCCAGCAGCTTAGAGTTGACAGGGGGGTACAATGAGCAGTTCTTC; CDR3: CASSLELTGGYNEQFF
size: .; D: .; V: TRBV5-1; J: TRBJ1-2; DNA: TGCGCCAGCAGCTCCAGCTATGGCTACACCTTC; CDR3: CASSSSYGYTF
size: few; D: TRBD1; V: TRBV5-4; J: TRBJ1-3; DNA: TGTGCCAGCAGCTTGCCTGGGACAGCTGGAAACACCATATATTTT; CDR3: CASSLPGTAGNTIYF
size: .; D: TRBD1; V: TRBV4-2; J: TRBJ2-2; DNA: TGTGCCAGCAGCCAAAAGGACAGGGGTTGGACCGGGGAGCTGTTTTTT; CDR3: CASSQKDRGWTGELFF
size: .; D: .; V: TRBV7-9; J: TRBJ1-2; DNA: TGTGCCAGCAGCTTGGAGGGCTACACCTTC; CDR3: CASSLEGYTF
size: .; D: .; V: TRBV6-1; J: TRBJ2-7; DNA: TGTGCCAGCAGTTTCCGACAGAGTCCCTACGAGCAGTACTTC; CDR3: CASSFRQSPYEQYF
size: .; D: TRBD2; V: TRBV5-1; J: TRBJ2-5; DNA: TGCGCCAGCAGCTCCACTAGCGCAGAGACCCAGTACTTC; CDR3: CASSSTSAETQYF
size: .; D: .; V: TRBV2; J: TRBJ2-7; DNA: TGTGCCAGCATCCTGGGGCCCTCCTACGAGCAGTACTTC; CDR3: CASILGPSYEQYF
size: .; D: .; V: TRBV29-1; J: TRBJ2-7; DNA: TGCAGCGTTGAAGATGAGGCAGGGGTTGAGCAGTACTTC; CDR3: CSVEDEAGVEQYF
size: .; D: .; V: TRBV19; J: TRBJ1-2; DNA: TGTGCCAGTAGTACTGGACGGCTAGTGGGCTACACCTTC; CDR3: CASSTGRLVGYTF
size: .; D: .; V: TRBV4-3; J: TRBJ2-2; DNA: TGCGCCAGCAGCCAAGTTTGGCTGGGGGCGGGCGGGGAGCTGTTTTTT; CDR3: CASSQVWLGAGGELFF
size: .; D: .; V: TRBV7-9; J: TRBJ2-5; DNA: TGTGCCAGCAGCCTTTTAGGTGGCGAGACCCAGTACTTC; CDR3: CASSLLGGETQYF
size: .; D: TRBD1; V: TRBV6-1; J: TRBJ2-1; DNA: TGTGCCAGCAGGGAATTAGGACAGGGGGCTTTGAATGAGCAGTTCTTC; CDR3: CASRELGQGALNEQFF
size: .; D: .; V: TRBV12-5; J: TRBJ2-2; DNA: TGTGCTAGTGGTTCTGTGGGGGACGGGGAGCTGTTTTTT; CDR3: CASGSVGDGELFF
size: .; D: .; V: TRBV2; J: TRBJ1-5; DNA: TGTGCCAGCAGCCAATTCCGGGAACAGCCCCAGCATTTT; CDR3: CASSQFREQPQHF